Following are 9 T cell receptor beta chains from one sample sequenced in a study of CD8 T cells in Susac syndrome. A quantity of roughly 0.5 to 1 ug RNA underwent reverse transcription using random hexamers. TCRdb called the immunoSEQ multiplex PCR reads again in MiXCR, with one record for every CDR3 protein. The table has about 430,000 distinct CDR3 sequences, 75% to 90% seen once. The sequencing sample was made of CD8+ T cells from PBMCs. Receptors originate from a human donor with multiple sclerosis.

The chain combines TRBV7-6 with TRBJ2-5; 9 bases are a match to TRBD1. CDR3 length equals 15 residues. Germline CDR1 and CDR2: SGHVS and FNYEAQ. V shed 1 base and J 4 bases; nucleotides not matched to a gene: 4. DNA of the CDR3: TGTGCCAGCAGCTTAGTGACAGGGGGGGGAGAGACCCAGTACTTC. It yields the protein CASSLVTGGGETQYF. Filled out from reference TRBV7-6 and TRBJ2-5, the complete variable domain reads GAGVSQSPRYKVTKRGQDVALRCDPISGHVSLYWYRQALGQGPEFLTYFNYEAQQDKSGLPNDRFSAERPEGSISTLTIQRTEQRDSAMYRCASSLVTGGGETQYFGPGTRLLVL.

The chain carries TRBV27 and TRBJ2-7; 7 positions agree with TRBD2. Germline CDR1 reads MNHEY; CDR2 reads SMNVEV (reference sequence). V shed 0 bases and J 6 bases; nucleotides not matched to a gene: 8. This CDR3 has 15 amino acids. Here the CDR3 reads CASSLSSGGRGEQYF. In DNA form, the CDR3 reads TGTGCCAGCAGTTTATCCTCGGGGGGAAGAGGCGAGCAGTACTTC.

The CDR3: CASSIGSGGTDTQYF. CDR3 coding DNA: TGTGCCAGTAGTATAGGCTCTGGAGGCACAGATACGCAGTATTTT. This chain joins TRBV19 and TRBJ2-3; no clear D. The CDR3 runs 15 residues. Trimming pared 1 base from V and 1 base from J, leaving 9 bases between. The germline CDR1 and CDR2 sequences are LNHDA and SQIVND (reference sequence).

The chain uses TRBV27 and TRBJ2-7; weak D call: TRBD2 (7 bases). V shed 4 bases and J shed 5 bases, with 15 bases lying between them. The CDR3 spans 14 residues. Germline V gives CDR1 MNHEY, CDR2 SMNVEV (reference sequence). For the CDR3, the DNA is TGTGCCAGCAGTTATAGGGGGGGAAGGGACGAGCAGTACTTC. Protein sequence: CASSYRGGRDEQYF.

This rearrangement joins TRBV7-2 to TRBJ1-2; D ambiguous. V was clipped by 1 base and J by 4 bases, with 10 bases between them. Germline CDR1 and CDR2: SGHTA and FQGNSA. CDR3 length: 14 amino acids. CDR3 in amino acids: CASSLGQVTYGYTF. The DNA of the CDR3 is TGTGCCAGCAGCTTAGGTCAGGTTACCTATGGCTACACCTTC. The full variable domain, completed using reference TRBV7-2 and TRBJ1-2, is GAGVSQSPSNKVTEKGKDVELRCDPISGHTALYWYRQSLGQGLEFLIYFQGNSAPDKSGLPSDRFSAERTGGSVSTLTIQRTQQEDSAVYLCASSLGQVTYGYTFGSGTRLTVV.

This chain links TRBV9 with TRBJ2-5, with 7 bases aligning to TRBD1. The V segment lost 2 bases and the J segment 5 bases; nucleotides outside the gene matches: 9. The CDR3 loop spans 15 amino acids. Germline values: CDR1 SGDLS, CDR2 YYNGEE. The CDR3: CASSVEGTVDETQYF. The DNA of the CDR3 is TGTGCCAGCAGCGTCGAGGGGACAGTGGATGAGACCCAGTACTTC.

The chain uses TRBV29-1 and TRBJ2-1; D gene ambiguous. The CDR3 is 13 amino acids. Germline loops: CDR1 SQVTM, CDR2 ANQGSEA. Trimming took 4 bases from V and 0 from J, leaving 7 bases between them. CDR3 amino acids: CSVGVSSYNEQFF. The CDR3 nucleotides are TGCAGCGTTGGGGTCAGCTCCTACAATGAGCAGTTCTTC.

This chain connects TRBV5-4 to TRBJ2-7; D gene uncertain. Germline CDR1 reads SGHNT; CDR2 reads YYREEE (reference sequence). This CDR3 has 16 amino acids. V was clipped by 0 bases and J by 7 bases, with 20 bases between them. CDR3 in amino acids: CASSLEPGLPQQEQYF. Here the CDR3 DNA reads TGTGCCAGCAGCTTGGAACCGGGTCTCCCGCAACAAGAGCAGTACTTC.

The table lists this clonotype with a count of one. The chain has TRBV29-1 and TRBJ1-2; TRBD1 agrees at 7 bases. With 2 bases clipped from V and 4 bases from J, the junction kept 4 bases outside the gene matches. CDR3 size: 13 residues. Germline V gene lookup returns CDR1 SQVTM and CDR2 ANQGSEA. CDR3 protein: CSVETGQSYGYTF. The CDR3 nucleotides read TGCAGCGTTGAAACGGGACAGAGCTATGGCTACACCTTC.